The sequence of this T cell receptor beta chain was determined in a study of T-cell memory formation after mild COVID-19 (dated by TCRdb to the early 2020s). Study-wide context: TCR sequence clusters from the two donors were largely donor specific. Longitudinal TCRalpha and TCRbeta repertoire sequencing tracked T-cell clones expanding and contracting after mild COVID-19 in two donors. The cohort comprised two young, previously healthy adult volunteers, one female and one male.

Broad study findings and their caveats: From day 15 to 85, contracting clones showed balanced CD4/CD8 phenotypes, whereas a second wave of clones that expanded from day 15 to 37 leaned towards CD4+. The detection of some responding clones in pre-infection memory suggests that pre-existing cross-reactive memory T cells joined the SARS-CoV-2 response. The second-wave clones that peaked on day 37 were not confirmed to be SARS-CoV-2 specific. Only two mild cases were covered in the study, and larger cohorts including severe cases with pre-infection samples were considered necessary. Contracting CD4+ clones were located mainly in the CM and EM memory subsets, whereas CD8+ clones were found to be enriched in EMRA.

This clonotype was counted only a few times. No antigen is known for it. The input lacks base qualities; no much larger clone sits a single base away. CDR1 SGHDN and CDR2 FVKESK were looked up in the germline V gene. From the cysteine up to the phenylalanine, the CDR3 has a length of 18 residues. Of all the DNA, just the CDR3 is kept, 54 bases in frame from base 1. Trimming removed 4 bases from V and 3 bases from J, leaving 21 bases between the germline ends. Ficoll-Paque density gradient centrifugation was used to isolate PBMCs. Sequenced using an Illumina NovaSeq 6000. TCRalpha and TCRbeta cDNA libraries were built by 5'RACE with constant-segment primers, adding sample barcodes and unique molecular identifiers. RNA was extracted from every sample with Trizol reagent. Amplification of the libraries took two PCR steps, and the second step added a second sample barcode plus Illumina TruSeq adapters. Sequencing of the libraries was done on an Illumina NovaSeq, producing 2 x 150 bp paired-end reads. On the study's bioinformatics: The reads were demultiplexed and collapsed into UMI-guided consensus sequences using migec v1.2.7. Using mixcr v2.1.11, the UMI consensuses were aligned to TRA and TRB V and J templates and assembled into clonotypes. Clonotypes were classified as expanded or contracted when called significant by both edgeR and NoisET, with noise models trained on biological replicates. For edgeR calls, the thresholds were a false discovery rate-adjusted p below 0.01 and a log2 fold-change of 1. As an exploratory analysis of dynamics, max-normalized trajectories of the 1000 most abundant clonotypes were examined with PCA combined with hierarchical clustering. Separately sequenced CD4+ and CD8+ repertoires were used to assign the CD4 or CD8 phenotype of responding clones. TCRdb reworked the public reads: Q25 trimming with fastp, MiXCR clone assembly, productive beta chains retained. Rows matching on CDR3 protein sequence are summarized as one entry with the most common DNA and genes. The authors' filters were not applied to this entry. In this sample the table shows 500,000 to 650,000 distinct CDR3 sequences, about 20% of which occur a single time. Under 8.5% of the sample is held by the ten biggest clonotypes.

Material: PBMCs or a T cell subset sorted from them (not recorded which). The TCR sequence derives from an adult woman who had mild COVID-19 (a few samples of this study predate the infection). The sample titles of this study are shuffled in the database, so cell type and time point are left out; the donor was told from shared clones. Recombination linked TRBV14 to TRBJ2-2, with no confident D gene call. The CDR3 protein sequence reads: CASSPPRVNGRHTGELFF. The sequenced DNA is TGTGCCAGCAGCCCTCCTCGTGTGAATGGGCGGCACACCGGGGAGCTGTTTTTT.